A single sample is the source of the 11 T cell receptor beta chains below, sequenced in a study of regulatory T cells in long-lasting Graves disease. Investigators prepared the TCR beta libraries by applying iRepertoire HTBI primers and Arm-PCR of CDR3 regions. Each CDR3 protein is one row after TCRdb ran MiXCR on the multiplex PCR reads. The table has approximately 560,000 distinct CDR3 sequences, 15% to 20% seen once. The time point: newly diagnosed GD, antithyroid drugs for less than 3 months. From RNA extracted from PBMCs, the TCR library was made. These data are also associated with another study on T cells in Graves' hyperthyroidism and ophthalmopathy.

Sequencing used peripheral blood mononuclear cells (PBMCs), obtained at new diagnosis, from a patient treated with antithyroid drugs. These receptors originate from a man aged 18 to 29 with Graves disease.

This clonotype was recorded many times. The CDR3, as DNA: TGCGCCAGCAGCCCACGGACAGGGGAAGCGAACGAGCAGTACTTC. The encoded protein is CASSPRTGEANEQYF. The chain has TRBV5-1 and TRBJ2-7; 9 bases fit TRBD1. The CDR3 loop spans 15 amino acids. The J segment lost 5 bases and the V segment lost 4 bases, leaving 10 bases of the junction unmatched. CDR1 and CDR2 (germline): SGHRS, YFSETQ.

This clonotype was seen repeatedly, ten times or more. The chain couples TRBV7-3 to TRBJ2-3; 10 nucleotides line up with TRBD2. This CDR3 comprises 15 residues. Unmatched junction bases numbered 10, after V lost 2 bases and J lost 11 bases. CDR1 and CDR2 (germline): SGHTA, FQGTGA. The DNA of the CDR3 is TGTGCCAGCAGCTTACAGCTAGCGGGAGTGGGGGGGCAGTATTTT. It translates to CASSLQLAGVGGQYF.

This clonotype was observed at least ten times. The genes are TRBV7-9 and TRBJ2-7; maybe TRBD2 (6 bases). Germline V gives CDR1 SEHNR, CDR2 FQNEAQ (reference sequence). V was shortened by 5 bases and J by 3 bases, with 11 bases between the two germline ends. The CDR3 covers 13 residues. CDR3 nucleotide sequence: TGTGCCAGCAGCCTCACGGGGGTCTACGAGCAGTACTTC. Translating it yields CASSLTGVYEQYF.

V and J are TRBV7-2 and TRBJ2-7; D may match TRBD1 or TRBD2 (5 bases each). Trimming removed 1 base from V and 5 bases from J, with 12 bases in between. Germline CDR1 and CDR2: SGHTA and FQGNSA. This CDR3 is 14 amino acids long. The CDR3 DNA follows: TGTGCCAGCAGCTTAGAAGGTTTGGGACACGAGCAGTACTTC. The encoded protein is CASSLEGLGHEQYF.

DNA for the CDR3: TGTGCCAGCAGCCAGGGACTAGGGAGGTCTCAAGAGACCCAGTACTTC. The encoded protein is CASSQGLGRSQETQYF. The rearrangement joins TRBV5-4 to TRBJ2-5, with 8 bases aligning to TRBD2. Per the germline V gene, CDR1 is SGHNT and CDR2 is YYREEE (reference sequence). After removal of 4 bases from V and 2 bases from J, the junction contained 10 bases not matched to a gene. The CDR3 has 16 residues.

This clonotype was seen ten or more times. CDR3: CASTKTYRDTEAFF. The CDR3 DNA follows: TGCGCCAGCACCAAAACTTACAGGGACACTGAAGCTTTCTTT. The rearrangement joins TRBV5-1 to TRBJ1-1; D may be TRBD1 (6 bases). The CDR3 totals 14 residues. V dropped 6 bases and J dropped 3 bases, with 15 bases sitting between them. Germline V lookup: CDR1 SGHRS, CDR2 YFSETQ.

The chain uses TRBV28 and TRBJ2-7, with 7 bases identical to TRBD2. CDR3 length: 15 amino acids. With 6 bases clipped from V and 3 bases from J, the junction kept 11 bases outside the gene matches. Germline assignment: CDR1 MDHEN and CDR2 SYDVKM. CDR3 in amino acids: CASRRYSSGGYEQYF. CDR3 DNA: TGTGCCAGCAGGCGGTATAGTTCGGGGGGCTACGAGCAGTACTTC.

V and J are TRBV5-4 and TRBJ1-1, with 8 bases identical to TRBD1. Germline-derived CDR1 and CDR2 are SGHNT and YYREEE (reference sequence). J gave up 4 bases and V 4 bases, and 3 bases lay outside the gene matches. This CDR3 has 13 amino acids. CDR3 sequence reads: CASSTQGATEAFF. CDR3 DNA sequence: TGTGCCAGCAGCACGCAGGGGGCCACTGAAGCTTTCTTT.

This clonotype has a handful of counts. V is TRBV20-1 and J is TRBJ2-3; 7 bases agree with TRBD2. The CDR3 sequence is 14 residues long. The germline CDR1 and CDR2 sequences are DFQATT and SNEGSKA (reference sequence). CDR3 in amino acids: CSAVLALSTDTQYF. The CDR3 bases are TGCAGCGCAGTACTAGCGCTTAGCACAGATACGCAGTATTTT.

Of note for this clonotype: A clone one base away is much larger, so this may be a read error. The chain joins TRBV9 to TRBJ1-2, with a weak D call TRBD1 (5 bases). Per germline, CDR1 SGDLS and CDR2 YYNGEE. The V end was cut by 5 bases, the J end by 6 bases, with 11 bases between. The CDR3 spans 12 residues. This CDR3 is CASSRQGNGYTF. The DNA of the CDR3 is TGTGCCAGCAGTCGGCAGGGTAATGGCTACACCTTC.

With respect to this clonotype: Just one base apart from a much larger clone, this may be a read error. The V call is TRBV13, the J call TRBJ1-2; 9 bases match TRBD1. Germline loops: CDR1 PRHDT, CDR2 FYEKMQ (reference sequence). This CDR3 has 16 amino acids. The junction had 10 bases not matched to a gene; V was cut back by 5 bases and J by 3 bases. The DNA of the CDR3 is TGTGCCAGCAGCCCGGCGAACAGGGGGCCTTACTATGGCTACACCTTC. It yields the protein CASSPANRGPYYGYTF.